The text below deals with one T cell receptor (beta chain). Germline V CDR1 and CDR2: MNHEY, SVGEGT. This CDR3 has 14 amino acids. Between the trimmed V and J ends, which lost 6 bases and 7 bases, there was a span of 16 bases. Measured with immunoSEQ multiplex PCR; TCRdb has only the in-frame clones, and not every one. The sample yields over 85,000 clones, over 75% seen once. The data belong to a study of blood T cell repertoires in COVID-19. Across the study: COVID-19 samples from acute and convalescent phases originated in the United States, Italy and Spain. Sources were T cells, B-cell-depleted T cells, or PBMCs; the material itself was cDNA or gDNA.

The TCR was taken from a human donor with acute or convalescent COVID-19. The donor label of this sample is uncertain. Sequencing was done on a sample of peripheral blood. The chain combines TRBV6-2 or TRBV6-3 with TRBJ2-1; tentative D call: TRBD1 (5 bases). The CDR3 protein is CASSYSRQRNEQFF. For the CDR3, the DNA is TGTGCCAGCAGCTATTCAAGACAGCGTAATGAGCAGTTCTTC.